These T cell receptor beta chains were read from a single sample in a study of identical twins. TCRdb fed the 5' RACE reads into MiXCR, producing one record per CDR3 protein. The table shows fewer than 900,000 distinct CDR3 sequences, with 21% occurring only once. The data also belong to a second study, concerning T cells expressing NK-cell markers.

The sample comprised PBMCs. These TCRs come from a woman in her late teens or twenties in good health. Each CDR3 is given with its conserved first and last residue. A D gene is named only where the DNA matches it firmly. For some rows the clone size is stated as once, few or many, or as a class when expanded; others skip it.

TRBJ1-1 | TRBV6-5 | many | - | CASSFQGRTEAFF | TGTGCCAGCAGTTTCCAGGGCCGGACTGAAGCTTTCTTT
TRBJ2-1 | TRBV12-3/TRBV12-4 | few | - | CAYPPQRASYNEQFF | TGTGCCTACCCCCCCCAGCGGGCCTCATACAATGAGCAGTTCTTC
TRBJ1-1 | TRBV12-5 | few | TRBD1 | CASGLRQGVGNTEAFF | TGTGCTAGTGGTTTGAGGCAGGGGGTAGGGAACACTGAAGCTTTCTTT
TRBJ2-5 | TRBV12-3/TRBV12-4 | - | - | CASSPPEGRPETQYF | TGTGCCAGCAGTCCCCCAGAGGGCCGTCCTGAGACCCAGTACTTC
TRBJ1-2 | TRBV20-1 | few | - | CSANPGPPAGYGYTF | TGCAGTGCTAACCCGGGGCCGCCTGCAGGCTATGGCTACACCTTC
TRBJ2-3 | TRBV20-1 | - | - | CSARGKVTDTQYF | TGCAGTGCTAGGGGTAAGGTCACAGATACGCAGTATTTT
TRBJ2-7 | TRBV4-2 | few | - | CASSQGSQEEQYF | TGTGCCAGCAGCCAAGGGTCTCAGGAAGAGCAGTACTTC
TRBJ1-3 | TRBV7-2 | - | - | CASSLLYSGNTIYF | TGTGCCAGCAGCCTCCTTTACTCTGGAAACACCATATATTTT
TRBJ1-6 | TRBV21-1 | - | - | CASSKVRQMDSPLHF | TGTGCCAGCAGCAAAGTGCGGCAGATGGATTCACCCCTCCACTTT
TRBJ2-7 | TRBV5-1 | many | - | CASSLRTGLSYEQYF | TGCGCCAGCAGCTTACGCACCGGGCTCTCCTACGAGCAGTACTTC
TRBJ2-6 | TRBV29-1 | few | - | CSAADRAGANVLTF | TGCAGCGCCGCAGACCGGGCTGGGGCCAACGTCCTGACTTTC
TRBJ2-1 | TRBV20-1 | many | - | CSARAQGINNEQFF | TGCAGTGCTAGGGCACAGGGCATCAACAATGAGCAGTTCTTC
TRBJ2-2 | TRBV28 | - | TRBD1 | CASSLPRQGANTGELFF | TGTGCCAGCAGTTTACCCCGACAGGGCGCGAACACCGGGGAGCTGTTTTTT
TRBJ2-3 | TRBV4-2 | - | - | CASSQDVRGSTDTQYF | TGTGCCAGCAGCCAAGATGTGAGGGGGAGTACAGATACGCAGTATTTT
TRBJ2-1 | TRBV7-6 | many | TRBD1 | CASSLKGQAFNEQFF | TGTGCCAGCAGCTTAAAGGGACAGGCCTTCAATGAGCAGTTCTTC
TRBJ2-7 | TRBV6-5 | few | - | CASSTPAGGSYEQYF | TGTGCCAGCAGTACTCCGGCAGGGGGGTCCTACGAGCAGTACTTC
TRBJ1-1 | TRBV6-1 | - | TRBD1 | CASSAEWTRGAFF | TGTGCCAGCAGTGCCGAATGGACCAGGGGGGCTTTCTTT
TRBJ2-3 | TRBV5-1 | few | - | CASSTQGSDTQYF | TGCGCCAGCAGCACACAGGGTTCCGATACGCAGTATTTT
TRBJ2-3 | TRBV5-1 | few | - | CASSSQGGVADTQYF | TGCGCCAGCAGCTCGCAGGGGGGAGTGGCAGATACGCAGTATTTT
TRBJ1-5 | TRBV6-2/TRBV6-3 | - | - | CASTQNQGIQPQHF | TGTGCCAGCACTCAAAACCAGGGGATACAGCCCCAGCATTTT
TRBJ1-4 | TRBV25-1 | - | - | CASSDIQGPNEKLFF | TGTGCCAGCAGTGATATCCAGGGACCTAATGAAAAACTGTTTTTT
TRBJ2-1 | TRBV20-1 | few | - | CSAPSDFSYNEQFF | TGCAGTGCCCCCAGCGATTTCTCCTACAATGAGCAGTTCTTC
TRBJ2-3 | TRBV5-1 | many | TRBD2 | CASSLGGGGRGTDTQYF | TGCGCCAGCAGCTTGGGAGGCGGGGGACGAGGCACAGATACGCAGTATTTT
TRBJ1-2 | TRBV12-3/TRBV12-4 | - | TRBD1 | CASRLGQGRYGYTF | TGTGCCAGCAGACTGGGACAGGGCCGCTATGGCTACACCTTC
TRBJ2-1 | TRBV10-2 | few | TRBD2 | CASSDIGLAGKNEQFF | TGCGCCAGCAGCGACATCGGACTAGCGGGAAAAAATGAGCAGTTCTTC
TRBJ1-2 | TRBV20-1 | - | - | CSARDPLLDGYTF | TGCAGTGCTAGAGACCCCCTCCTAGATGGCTACACCTTC
TRBJ2-3 | TRBV5-5 | - | - | CASSLGRAGTDTQYF | TGTGCCAGCAGCTTGGGCAGGGCAGGCACAGATACGCAGTATTTT
TRBJ1-1 | TRBV20-1 | many | - | CSASPRRVIAEAFF | TGCAGTGCTAGCCCGAGGAGGGTAATCGCTGAAGCTTTCTTT
TRBJ2-3 | TRBV10-3 | - | TRBD2 | CAILAGGGTQYF | TGTGCCATCCTAGCGGGGGGAGGAACGCAGTATTTT
TRBJ1-6 | TRBV12-3/TRBV12-4 | - | - | CATGYPGRNSPLHF | TGTGCCACTGGTTATCCGGGCCGCAATTCACCCCTCCACTTT